This T cell receptor (beta chain) derives from a study of blood T cell repertoires in COVID-19. Some clones are missing from TCRdb's copy, which holds only in-frame ones; the method was immunoSEQ multiplex PCR. The table shows 100,000 to 150,000 clones, with roughly 83% occurring only once. Germline V gene lookup returns CDR1 LGHDT and CDR2 YNNKEL (reference sequence). This CDR3 contains 16 residues. The ends lost 4 bases at V and 0 bases at J; junction bases unmatched: 5. The receptor's source is a woman between 45 and 60 years old with acute or convalescent COVID-19. The genes are TRBV3-1 (or the pseudogene TRBV3-2) and TRBJ1-1; 10 bases align to TRBD1. The specimen sequenced was peripheral blood. This CDR3 reads CASSPRDRGMNTEAFF. For the CDR3, the DNA is TGTGCCAGCAGCCCACGGGACAGGGGCATGAACACTGAAGCTTTCTTT.